The sequence of this T cell receptor (beta chain) was determined in a study of post-analysis software for immune sequencing data. On the study more broadly: Relapsing-remitting, secondary progressive and progressive-relapsing multiple sclerosis courses were included. Findings of the study overall: Five TRBV segments, including TRBV5-6, TRBV5-1 and TRBV20-1, were more frequent in patients than controls.

The CDR3 runs to 15 residues. Germline V gene data show CDR1 as SEHNR and CDR2 as FQNEAQ (reference sequence). As regards this clonotype: The antigen is undetermined. One junction end disagrees with the germline gene, perhaps due to a read error.

Built from TCR beta cDNA, the libraries had unique molecular identifiers in them. Input amounts of roughly 0.9 to 10 million T cells were used. These gave 500,000 or so cDNA molecules, so each molecule approximated one T cell. TCRdb ran MiXCR on the PCR reads and lists one entry per CDR3 protein. The sample holds hundreds of thousands of distinct CDR3 sequences, approximately 30% seen once. This TCR came from a girl aged 5-17 years with multiple sclerosis. V gene TRBV7-9 combines with J gene TRBJ2-1, with a tentative D call TRBD1 (6 bases). Sequencing was carried out using blood. Here the CDR3 reads CASSLRQGSHNEPFF. In nucleotides, the CDR3 is TGTGCCAGCAGCTTACGGCAGGGGTCCCACAATGAGCCGTTCTTC. Looking up the rest from reference TRBV7-9 and TRBJ2-1 gives the full variable domain: DTGVSQNPRHKITKRGQNVTFRCDPISEHNRLYWYRQTLGQGPEFLTYFQNEAQLEKSRLLSDRFSAERPKGSFSTLEIQRTEQGDSAMYLCASSLRQGSHNEPFFGPGTRLTVL.